This entry lists 5 T cell receptor beta chains sequenced from one sample in a study of neurological immune-mediated disorders. TCRdb independently ran MiXCR on the 5' RACE reads; one entry per CDR3 protein. The sample carries tens of thousands of distinct CDR3 sequences, more than 15% recorded once. Sequencing was carried out using PBMCs. These receptors all come from a woman between 35 and 50 years old in good health.

This clonotype was recorded many times. The chain couples TRBV7-2 to TRBJ2-4; D might be TRBD2 (7 bases). V lost 3 bases, J lost 1 base, and 16 bases lay in between. The CDR3 consists of 17 residues. Germline CDR1 SGHTA, CDR2 FQGNSA. CDR3 bases: TGTGCCAGCAGCTTCGAGCCGGCGGGGGCGGCCAAAAACATTCAGTACTTC. It translates to CASSFEPAGAAKNIQYF.

This rearrangement joins TRBV7-3 to TRBJ2-3; no definite D call. From germline, CDR1 is SGHTA and CDR2 FQGTGA. V lost 1 base, J lost 1 base, and 6 bases lay in between. CDR3 length: 14 amino acids. The CDR3 coding sequence is TGTGCCAGCAGCTTAATAGGTGGCACAGATACGCAGTATTTT. Translation: CASSLIGGTDTQYF.

This clonotype was detected many times. The chain employs TRBV5-1 and TRBJ2-3; D uncertain. Germline CDR1 reads SGHRS; CDR2 reads YFSETQ. V lost 4 bases and J 0 bases, leaving 9 bases between the germline ends. The CDR3 loop spans 14 amino acids. The CDR3 is CASSRLSSTDTQYF. The CDR3 nucleotides read TGCGCCAGCAGCCGTCTTTCTAGCACAGATACGCAGTATTTT.

This clonotype was counted ten times or more. The chain couples TRBV25-1 to TRBJ2-1; D may be TRBD1 (6 bases). The germline V gene encodes CDR1 MGHDK and CDR2 SYGVNS. The CDR3 length is 16 residues. Trimming removed 3 bases from V and 2 bases from J, with 14 bases in between. CDR3 region: CASSDRGGVAYNEQFF. CDR3 nucleotides: TGTGCCAGCAGTGACCGAGGGGGAGTCGCCTACAATGAGCAGTTCTTC.

This clonotype was seen repeatedly, ten times or more. This chain links TRBV20-1 with TRBJ2-3, with TRBD1 identical over 8 bases. J lost 8 bases, V lost 3 bases, and 10 bases had no gene match. Germline CDR1 DFQATT, CDR2 SNEGSKA (reference sequence). This CDR3 contains 14 residues. CDR3 protein: CSARVDREYGTQYF. The DNA for the CDR3 is TGCAGTGCTAGGGTGGACAGGGAGTACGGTACGCAGTATTTT.